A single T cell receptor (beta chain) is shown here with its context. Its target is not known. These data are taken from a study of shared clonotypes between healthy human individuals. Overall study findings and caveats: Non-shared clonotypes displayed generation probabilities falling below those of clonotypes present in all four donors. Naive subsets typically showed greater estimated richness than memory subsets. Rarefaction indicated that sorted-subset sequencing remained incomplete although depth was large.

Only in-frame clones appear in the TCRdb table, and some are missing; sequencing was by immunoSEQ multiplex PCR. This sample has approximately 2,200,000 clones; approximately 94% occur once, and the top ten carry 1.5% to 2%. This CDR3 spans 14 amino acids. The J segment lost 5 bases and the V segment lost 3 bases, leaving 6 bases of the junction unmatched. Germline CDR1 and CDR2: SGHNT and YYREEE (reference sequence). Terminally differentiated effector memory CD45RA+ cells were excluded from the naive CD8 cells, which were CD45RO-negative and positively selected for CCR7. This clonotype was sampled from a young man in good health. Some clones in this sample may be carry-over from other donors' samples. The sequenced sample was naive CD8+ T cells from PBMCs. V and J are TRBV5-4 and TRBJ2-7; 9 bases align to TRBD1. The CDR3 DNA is TGTGCCAGCAGCTACCGGGACAGGGACCACGAGCAGTACTTC. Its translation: CASSYRDRDHEQYF.